This TCR beta chain comes out of a study of cytomegalovirus exposure and HLA in healthy donors. Per germline, CDR1 MNHNY and CDR2 SVGAGI (reference sequence). J was trimmed by 5 bases and V by 11 bases; bases with no gene match: 10. CDR3 length: 15 amino acids. In the PCR, 60 Vbeta and 13 Jbeta primers were used. This table comes from immunoSEQ multiplex PCR, and its TCRdb copy is limited to in-frame clones, with some not included. The sample lists some 180,000 clones, 82% seen once, with about 1.6% in the top ten. This chain links TRBV6-6 with TRBJ2-3; 13 bases are shared with TRBD2. This clonotype originated in a man between 35 and 55 years old in good health and CMV-seronegative. Sequencing was carried out using PBMCs. This chain's CDR3 is CAGSTSGGRVDTQYF. The CDR3, as DNA: TGTGCCGGGTCGACTAGCGGGGGGAGGGTAGATACGCAGTATTTT.